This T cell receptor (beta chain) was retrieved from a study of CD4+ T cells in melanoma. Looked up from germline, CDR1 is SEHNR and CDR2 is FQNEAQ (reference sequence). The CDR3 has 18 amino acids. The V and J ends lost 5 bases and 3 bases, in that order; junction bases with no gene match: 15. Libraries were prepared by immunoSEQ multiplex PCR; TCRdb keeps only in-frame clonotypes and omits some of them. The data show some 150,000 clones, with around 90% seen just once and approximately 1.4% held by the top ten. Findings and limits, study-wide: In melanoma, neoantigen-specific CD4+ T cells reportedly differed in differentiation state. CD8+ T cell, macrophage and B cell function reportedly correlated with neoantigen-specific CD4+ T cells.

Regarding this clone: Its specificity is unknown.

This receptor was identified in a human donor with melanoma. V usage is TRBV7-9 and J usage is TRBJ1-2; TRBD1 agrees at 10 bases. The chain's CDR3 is CASSLTGTGDLGDYGYTF. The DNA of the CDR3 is TGTGCCAGCAGCCTGACCGGGACAGGGGATCTCGGGGACTATGGCTACACCTTC.